Each of the 20 T cell receptor beta chains below was sequenced from the same sample in a study of read filtering for tumor transcriptome and immune sequencing (dated by TCRdb to about 2020). The data were produced on an Illumina HiSeq 4000. TCR libraries were built from 400 to 450 ng RNA with the Immunoverse kit, using molecular barcoded adaptors covering alpha/delta and beta/gamma chains. TCRdb itself trimmed the public reads at Q25 with fastp, ran MiXCR and retained productive beta chains. Every distinct CDR3 protein forms one entry, paired with its most common genes and DNA. The sample table lists nearly 60,000 distinct CDR3 sequences, about 12% of them with a count of one. 16% of the sample belongs to the ten largest clones. The specimen sequenced was a population of CD138-negative cells sorted from bone marrow. The sample's cell subset or site, from its label and the paper: bone marrow mononuclear cells depleted of CD138+ plasma/myeloma cells by negative magnetic selection. The receptor set was obtained from a donor at least 40 years old with multiple myeloma.

Of note for this clonotype: One base separates it from a far larger clone, so it is likely a read error. The chain links TRBV7-3 to TRBJ2-1; D is perhaps TRBD1 (5 bases). The CDR3 covers 15 residues. Germline loops: CDR1 SGHTA, CDR2 FQGTGA. V was cut by 2 bases and J by 4 bases, with 12 bases left in between. The CDR3 region has the DNA TGTGCCAGCAGCTTACTGATAGGGGATTACAATGAGCAGTTCTTC. Protein sequence: CASSLLIGDYNEQFF.

This clonotype has a count of ten or more. J is TRBJ2-7 and V is TRBV10-2; D is possibly TRBD1 (6 bases). The CDR3 covers 14 residues. The V gene's germline CDR1 is WSHSY and CDR2 SAAADI. V gave up 4 bases and J gave up 3 bases, with 13 bases separating them. The CDR3 here is CASSVSGDDYEQYF. The CDR3 DNA sequence: TGCGCCAGCAGTGTTTCAGGGGACGACTACGAGCAGTACTTC.

In its sample, this clonotype was seen many times. The CDR3 DNA reads TGTGCCAGCACCCACGCGACAGGGGCTAAAAATCAGCCCCAGCATTTT. Translated, it gives CASTHATGAKNQPQHF. The chain has TRBV12-3 or TRBV12-4 and TRBJ1-5; 8 bases are a match to TRBD1. The CDR3 is 16 amino acids. V was pared by 7 bases and J by 4 bases, with 12 bases of the junction left unmatched.

The table lists this clonotype with many counts. The CDR3 DNA reads TGTGCCAGCAGCCAGGAAGGGGGTAGTAATTCACCCCTCCACTTT. Translating it yields CASSQEGGSNSPLHF. The rearrangement uses TRBV4-2 and TRBJ1-6, with a weak D call TRBD1 (6 bases). CDR3 length: 15 residues. CDR1 is LGHNA, CDR2 YNFKEQ, per germline. V lost 3 bases, J lost 6 bases, and 12 bases lay in between.

This clonotype was seen repeatedly, ten times or more. This chain links TRBV25-1 with TRBJ2-3; D not certain. CDR1 MGHDK and CDR2 SYGVNS come from the germline V gene. V was clipped by 8 bases and J by 2 bases, with 11 bases between them. The CDR3 length is 13 residues. The chain's CDR3 is CASGGSATDTQYF. The CDR3 region has the DNA TGTGCCAGCGGCGGTTCGGCCACAGATACGCAGTATTTT.

In this sample, this clonotype turned up a few times. The rearrangement joins TRBV19 to TRBJ2-7; 7 nucleotides align to TRBD1. V gave up 4 bases and J gave up 2 bases; unmatched junction bases: 8. Germline lookup yields CDR1 LNHDA and CDR2 SQIVND (reference sequence). The CDR3 runs 15 residues. For the CDR3, the DNA is TGTGCCAGTAGTACCCGGACAGGTTTTACCTACGAGCAGTACTTC. It yields the protein CASSTRTGFTYEQYF.

A word on this clonotype: This may be a read error, as it is one base from a much larger clone. This sequence joins TRBV6-2 or TRBV6-3 and TRBJ2-2; D may correspond to TRBD1 or TRBD2 (6 bases each). The V gene's germline CDR1 is MNHEY and CDR2 SVGEGT. This CDR3 is 15 amino acids long. CDR3 sequence reads: CASRKGGRGTGEPFF. Here the CDR3 DNA reads TGTGCCAGCCGGAAGGGGGGCCGAGGGACCGGGGAGCCGTTTTTT.

This clonotype was counted ten times or more. The V gene is TRBV14, the J gene TRBJ2-7; D perhaps matches TRBD2 (6 bases). V dropped 3 bases and J dropped 3 bases, with 18 bases sitting between them. The CDR3 runs to 16 residues. Germline CDR1 is SGHDN and CDR2 is FVKESK. Here the CDR3 DNA reads TGTGCCAGCAGCCACAAACCGTACGGGGGAAACTACGAGCAGTACTTC. It yields the protein CASSHKPYGGNYEQYF. The variable domain in full, with the rest retrieved from reference TRBV14 and TRBJ2-7, is EAGVTQFPSHSVIEKGQTVTLRCDPISGHDNLYWYRRVMGKEIKFLLHFVKESKQDESGMPNNRFLAERTGGTYSTLKVQPAELEDSGVYFCASSHKPYGGNYEQYFGPGTRLTVT.

This clonotype was seen at least ten times. The genes are TRBV12-3 or TRBV12-4 and TRBJ1-2, with TRBD1 matching 7 bases. This CDR3 has 11 amino acids. V was pared by 6 bases and J by 8 bases, with 3 bases of the junction left unmatched. Here the CDR3 reads CASRTGDGYTF. Here the CDR3 DNA reads TGTGCCAGCAGAACAGGGGACGGCTACACCTTC.

At least ten counts were recorded for this clonotype. This chain joins TRBV4-1 and TRBJ2-3, with 14 bases identical to TRBD2. This CDR3 contains 18 residues. Germline V CDR1 and CDR2: MGHRA, YSYEKL. V trimming: 11 bases; J trimming: 1 base; junction bases outside the gene matches: 14. As DNA, the CDR3 is TGCGCCTCCTGCAAAAGACTAGCGGGGGGGCAAGGCACAGATACGCAGTATTTT. Its translation: CASCKRLAGGQGTDTQYF.

This clonotype was recorded many times. The rearrangement joins TRBV7-2 to TRBJ2-6, with D perhaps TRBD2 (5 bases). The CDR3 contains 14 residues. Germline loops: CDR1 SGHTA, CDR2 FQGNSA. The V and J ends lost 1 base and 9 bases respectively, with 10 bases between them. The CDR3 sequence is CASSLVSGINVLTF. In DNA, the CDR3 is TGTGCCAGCAGCTTAGTCTCGGGAATCAACGTCCTGACTTTC.

This clonotype was picked up many times. The CDR3 bases are TGTGCCAGCAGTTACGCGGGTCAGCCCCAGCATTTT. Translating it yields CASSYAGQPQHF. The chain uses TRBV6-5 and TRBJ1-5, with D hard to call. CDR3 length: 12 amino acids. V was clipped by 2 bases and J by 6 bases, with 5 bases between them. Germline V gives CDR1 MNHEY, CDR2 SVGAGI.

This clonotype was seen repeatedly, ten times or more. V gene TRBV2 combines with J gene TRBJ2-1; D is possibly TRBD1 or TRBD2 (5 bases each). In germline, CDR1 is SNHLY, CDR2 FYNNEI. Trimming left V 6 bases short and J 1 base short, with 10 bases between. The length of the CDR3 is 14 residues. CDR3 nucleotide sequence: TGTGCCAGCAGAGAGGGGTCTTCCTACAATGAGCAGTTCTTC. Protein sequence: CASREGSSYNEQFF.

This clonotype was observed many times. The CDR3 region is CASSARGDSPDTDTQYF. The CDR3 DNA reads as TGTGCCAGCAGCGCGAGGGGGGACAGTCCTGATACAGATACGCAGTATTTT. The genes are TRBV9 and TRBJ2-3; possible D gene TRBD1, 7 bases. V lost 3 bases and J 3 bases, leaving 20 bases between the germline ends. The germline gives CDR1 SGDLS, CDR2 YYNGEE. The CDR3 runs to 17 residues.

This clonotype was observed at least ten times. The chain recombines TRBV7-2 with TRBJ2-1; TRBD2 might be the D (7 bases). From germline, CDR1 is SGHTA and CDR2 FQGNSA. Trimming took 6 bases from V and 6 from J, leaving 15 bases between them. This CDR3 has 14 amino acids. CDR3 sequence (DNA): TGTGCCAGCAGAAAGGGGGGGGCCGGCAATGAGCAGTTCTTC. This translates into CASRKGGAGNEQFF.

The chain recombines TRBV20-1 with TRBJ2-5; D unclear. Germline CDR1 and CDR2: DFQATT and SNEGSKA (reference sequence). V lost 0 bases to trimming and J lost 5 bases, with 13 bases between them. The CDR3 runs to 14 residues. The CDR3 region is CSAREPRTWETQYF. The CDR3 coding sequence is TGCAGTGCTAGAGAGCCACGAACCTGGGAGACCCAGTACTTC.

About this clonotype: Being one base from a much bigger clone, this may be a read error. The chain couples TRBV5-1 to TRBJ2-1; TRBD2 might be the D (6 bases). The CDR3 runs 14 residues. Looked up from germline, CDR1 is SGHRS and CDR2 is YFSETQ. CDR3 nucleotides: TGCGCCAGCAGCAGTAGCGGAGATTACAATGGGCAGTTCTTC. Its protein product is CASSSSGDYNGQFF.

This clonotype was counted many times. This sequence joins TRBV19 and TRBJ2-6; no clear D. V was cut by 7 bases and J by 2 bases, with 6 bases left in between. Germline CDR1 reads LNHDA; CDR2 reads SQIVND (reference sequence). The CDR3 covers 13 residues. Here the CDR3 reads CASKVPGANVLTF. The CDR3 DNA is TGTGCCAGTAAGGTTCCTGGGGCCAACGTCCTGACTTTC.

Ten or more counts support this clonotype. The chain joins TRBV4-2 to TRBJ2-5, with D hard to call. Trimming took off 1 base at V and 1 base at J, with 7 bases between the two ends. CDR3 length: 14 amino acids. Germline CDR1 LGHNA, CDR2 YNFKEQ. For the CDR3, the DNA is TGTGCCAGCAGCCAAGGGGTATCCCAAGAGACCCAGTACTTC. It codes for CASSQGVSQETQYF.

Details on this clonotype: This could be a read error, since a much larger clone is one nucleotide away. The chain carries TRBV5-1 and TRBJ2-1; D is unresolved. V was clipped by 2 bases and J by 0 bases, with 9 bases between them. The germline V gene encodes CDR1 SGHRS and CDR2 YFSETQ. The CDR3 is 15 residues long. The CDR3 loop reads CASSFTGGSYNEQFF. The CDR3 nucleotides read TGCGCCAGCAGCTTTACGGGCGGCTCCTACAATGAGCAGTTCTTC.